Following are 19 T cell receptor beta chains from one sample sequenced in a study of early T cells in non-severe SARS-CoV-2 infection. TCRdb reprocessed the 5' RACE reads via MiXCR and lists one record per CDR3 protein. The sample has approximately 65,000 distinct CDR3 sequences; roughly 13% are singletons. The specimen sequenced was whole blood. The receptors originated from an adult who was a healthcare worker with PCR-confirmed SARS-CoV-2 infection or an uninfected control (not recorded which).

V gene TRBV2 combines with J gene TRBJ2-5, with 8 bases lining up with TRBD2. CDR1 is SNHLY and CDR2 is FYNNEI in the germline V gene. This CDR3 is 14 amino acids long. The junction had 9 bases not matched to a gene; V was cut back by 7 bases and J by 5 bases. The CDR3 protein is CASNNEVAGETQYF. As DNA, the CDR3 is TGTGCCAGCAATAATGAGGTAGCGGGGGAGACCCAGTACTTC.

This sequence joins TRBV20-1 and TRBJ1-1; a possible D gene is TRBD1 (6 bases). The germline V gene encodes CDR1 DFQATT and CDR2 SNEGSKA (reference sequence). The CDR3 is 13 residues long. V lost 1 base and J 4 bases, leaving 10 bases between the germline ends. The CDR3 coding sequence is TGCAGTGCTAGAGTAGGGGGTCGCACTGAAGCTTTCTTT. Its protein is CSARVGGRTEAFF.

This clonotype was counted many times. V and J are TRBV27 and TRBJ1-5, with D perhaps TRBD1 (5 bases). Per the germline V gene, CDR1 is MNHEY and CDR2 is SMNVEV (reference sequence). Trimming removed 3 bases from V and 4 bases from J, with 10 bases in between. This CDR3 is 14 amino acids long. The CDR3, as DNA: TGTGCCAGCAGTTTGGAACGACAGAATCAGCCCCAGCATTTT. It encodes CASSLERQNQPQHF.

This chain links TRBV12-3 or TRBV12-4 with TRBJ1-2, with a weak D call TRBD1 (5 bases). This CDR3 is 14 amino acids long. Trimming shortened V by 1 base and J by 5 bases, and 11 bases separated the two germline ends. CDR3 coding DNA: TGTGCCAGCAGTTTAGTGCAGGGACTATATGGCTACACCTTC. It is translated as CASSLVQGLYGYTF.

This chain links TRBV5-4 with TRBJ2-2, with D possibly TRBD2 on 6 matching bases. CDR3 length: 13 amino acids. With 3 bases removed from V and 7 bases from J, the gap between germline ends came to 10 bases. Looked up from germline, CDR1 is SGHNT and CDR2 is YYREEE (reference sequence). The CDR3 spells CASSSRRGGELFF. CDR3 DNA: TGTGCCAGCAGCTCCAGGAGGGGCGGGGAGCTGTTTTTT.

This clonotype occurred a few times. The chain carries TRBV12-5 and TRBJ2-1, with 10 bases that match TRBD1. The CDR3 spans 15 residues. Losses at the gene ends were 3 bases for V and 7 bases for J; bases not matched to a gene: 6. Germline CDR1 LGHNT, CDR2 FRNRAP. This chain's CDR3 is CASGFRDRGRNEQFF. The CDR3 DNA reads as TGTGCTAGTGGTTTTAGGGACAGGGGTAGAAATGAGCAGTTCTTC.

The sample holds many counts of this clonotype. The rearrangement links TRBV11-2 to TRBJ2-7, with D perhaps matching TRBD1 (5 bases). This CDR3 region has 14 residues. CDR1 is SGHAT, CDR2 FQNNGV, per germline. Trimming shortened V by 6 bases and J by 0 bases, and 12 bases separated the two germline ends. CDR3 residues: CASSNSRASYEQYF. The CDR3 DNA reads as TGTGCCAGCAGTAACAGCAGGGCCTCCTACGAGCAGTACTTC.

The CDR3 sequence: CASSHSGGGQPQHF. The CDR3 nucleotides are TGTGCCAGCAGCCATTCAGGGGGCGGTCAGCCCCAGCATTTT. V gene TRBV6-6 combines with J gene TRBJ1-5; 8 nucleotides align to TRBD1. The CDR3 covers 14 residues. V dropped 6 bases and J dropped 6; count of bases not matched to a gene: 7. Looked up from germline, CDR1 is MNHNY and CDR2 is SVGAGI (reference sequence).

This clonotype came up many times. The J gene is TRBJ1-2, the V gene TRBV29-1; 9 positions agree with TRBD1. The ends lost 5 bases at V and 0 bases at J; junction bases unmatched: 10. The CDR3 is 16 amino acids. Germline V lookup: CDR1 SQVTM, CDR2 ANQGSEA. CDR3 in DNA: TGCAGCGTTCAACCGGGACAGGGACTAGCTAACTATGGCTACACCTTC. Its translation: CSVQPGQGLANYGYTF.

This clonotype was detected many times. The chain joins TRBV6-2 or TRBV6-3 to TRBJ2-5, with 9 bases identical to TRBD1. The CDR3 runs 17 residues. With 5 bases clipped from V and 2 bases from J, the junction kept 12 bases outside the gene matches. Germline values: CDR1 MNHEY, CDR2 SVGEGT. Here the CDR3 DNA reads TGTGCCAGCAGTCCCGGGACAGGGTCCCGGTTTCAAGAGACCCAGTACTTC. Translated, it gives CASSPGTGSRFQETQYF.

The gene calls are TRBV18 and TRBJ2-2; weak D call: TRBD2 (5 bases). Trimming took 2 bases from V and 3 from J, leaving 10 bases between them. The CDR3 has 15 amino acids. In germline, CDR1 is KGHSH, CDR2 LQKENI. CDR3 sequence reads: CASSPEGSYTGELFF. CDR3 DNA: TGTGCCAGCTCACCAGAGGGATCCTACACCGGGGAGCTGTTTTTT.

This chain joins TRBV29-1 and TRBJ2-3; D not certain. The length of the CDR3 is 15 residues. Germline loops: CDR1 SQVTM, CDR2 ANQGSEA. Deletions cut 2 bases from V and 2 bases from J, with 14 bases between. The CDR3 region is CSVEPPGGATDTQYF. The CDR3, as DNA: TGCAGCGTTGAACCCCCCGGCGGTGCCACAGATACGCAGTATTTT.

This clonotype was detected only a few times. The chain recombines TRBV3-1 with TRBJ2-3, with 7 bases aligning to TRBD1. The CDR3 spans 14 residues. Germline-derived CDR1 and CDR2 are LGHDT and YNNKEL (reference sequence). The ends lost 4 bases at V and 1 base at J; junction bases unmatched: 2. In DNA, the CDR3 is TGTGCCAGCAGCCTGGGACAGCGCACAGATACGCAGTATTTT. It specifies CASSLGQRTDTQYF.

The V call is TRBV11-2, the J call TRBJ2-5; 7 nucleotides agree with TRBD1. The length of the CDR3 is 13 residues. The germline V gene has CDR1 SGHAT and CDR2 FQNNGV. With V trimmed by 5 bases and J by 4 bases, 4 bases remained unmatched. This CDR3 is CASSRTGAETQYF. The CDR3 region has the DNA TGTGCCAGCAGCCGAACAGGGGCAGAGACCCAGTACTTC. Drawing the rest from reference TRBV11-2 and TRBJ2-5, the complete variable domain is EAGVAQSPRYKIIEKRQSVAFWCNPISGHATLYWYQQILGQGPKLLIQFQNNGVVDDSQLPKDRFSAERLKGVDSTLKIQPAKLEDSAVYLCASSRTGAETQYFGPGTRLLVL.

This chain connects TRBV4-1 to TRBJ1-1; D is unclear. This CDR3 contains 16 residues. With 3 bases removed from V and 0 bases from J, the gap between germline ends came to 14 bases. Germline V gene data show CDR1 as MGHRA and CDR2 as YSYEKL. CDR3 sequence reads: CASSQGGNGMNTEAFF. The DNA for the CDR3 is TGCGCCAGCAGCCAGGGAGGGAATGGAATGAACACTGAAGCTTTCTTT.

This chain joins TRBV10-2 and TRBJ2-1; D not certain. The CDR3 covers 14 residues. Germline lookup yields CDR1 WSHSY and CDR2 SAAADI. Trimming left V 3 bases short and J 7 bases short, with 13 bases between. CDR3 sequence: CASSELAALNEQFF. The CDR3 DNA reads as TGCGCCAGCAGTGAATTGGCAGCTTTAAATGAGCAGTTCTTC.

This clonotype appeared many times. The chain couples TRBV23-1 to TRBJ1-6; D is uncertain. TRBV23-1 is sorted into the ORF group, with uncertain function. This CDR3 is built from 17 residues. The V end was cut by 0 bases, the J end by 2 bases, with 11 bases between. The CDR3 spells CASSQSTCRTYNSPLHF. In DNA, the CDR3 is TGCGCCAGCAGTCAATCAACGTGTAGGACCTATAATTCACCCCTCCACTTT.

The rearrangement uses TRBV5-6 and TRBJ2-1; D assignment may be TRBD1 or TRBD2 (5 bases each). CDR3 length equals 12 residues. CDR1 SGHDT and CDR2 YYEEEE come from the germline V gene. Trimming took off 4 bases at V and 5 bases at J, with 7 bases between the two ends. Here the CDR3 DNA reads TGTGCCAGCAGCGGGGGAAACAATGAGCAGTTCTTC. This gives the protein CASSGGNNEQFF.

The sample holds a few counts of this clonotype. The chain is built from TRBV5-5 and TRBJ1-5, with 7 bases lining up with TRBD1. Germline-derived CDR1 and CDR2 are SGHKS and YYEKEE (reference sequence). This CDR3 is 15 amino acids long. V trimming: 0 bases; J trimming: 5 bases; junction bases outside the gene matches: 5. In DNA, the CDR3 is TGTGCCAGCAGCTTGGCCGACAGGGATCATCAGCCCCAGCATTTT. This encodes CASSLADRDHQPQHF.